This record covers a single T cell receptor beta chain. The data are from a study of long-term antiretroviral therapy in people with HIV. It was version v3.0 of the immunoSEQ assay that was run at survey level. In sequencing, about 40,000-55,000 T-cell genomes per sample were targeted. Profiled with immunoSEQ multiplex PCR; TCRdb holds only in-frame clones, not every one. The sample holds about 18,000 clones; about four fifths are singletons and the top ten take around 18%. Source: unsorted PBMCs, taken 0.6 years after starting antiretroviral therapy. The receptor comes from a young woman with HIV.

The CDR3 loop is CAWSEEAGPYEQYF. CDR3 DNA sequence: TGTGCCTGGAGTGAGGAAGCGGGTCCCTACGAGCAGTACTTC. The chain links TRBV30 to TRBJ2-7, with D possibly TRBD2 on 6 matching bases. The CDR3 runs 14 residues. Deletions cut 1 base from V and 2 bases from J, with 12 bases between. The germline gives CDR1 GTSNPN, CDR2 SVGIG (reference sequence).